These T cell receptor beta chains were read from a single sample in a study of T cell responses to AZD1222 COVID-19 vaccine. Assay: immunoSEQ multiplex PCR; the TCRdb copy retains only in-frame clones and omits some. The sample yields 120,000 or so clones, 80% to 90% seen once. This specimen was peripheral blood, taken on day 0 of AZD1222 vaccination. The origin of the receptors is an adult in good health. Each CDR3 is given with its conserved first and last residue. The D gene is left open where the match is weak. Only part of the rows carry a size: once, few, many, or a class if the clone is expanded.

D gene	J gene	V gene	clone size	CDR3 DNA	CDR3 protein
TRBD2	TRBJ2-7	TRBV4-3	few	TGCGCCAGCAGCCTTAGGGCTAGCGGGAGGTACGAGCAGTACTTC	CASSLRASGRYEQYF
TRBD1	TRBJ1-5	TRBV24-1	NA	TGTGCCACCAGTGATCGAAAACAGGGGATGGGAGAGCCCCAGCATTTT	CATSDRKQGMGEPQHF
NA	TRBJ2-3	TRBV25-1	NA	TGTGCCAGCAGTGATCTGGGGACAACAGATACGCAGTATTTT	CASSDLGTTDTQYF
NA	TRBJ1-3	TRBV7-8	few	TGTGCCAGCAGCTTAGGGCGGGTGGGAAACACCATATATTTT	CASSLGRVGNTIYF
NA	TRBJ2-2	TRBV12-3/TRBV12-4	NA	TGTGCCAGCAGTGTGACGACAGTCGGGGAGCTGTTTTTT	CASSVTTVGELFF
TRBD2	TRBJ2-5	TRBV2	once	TGTGCCGGCGGGTGTCTAGCGGATTTCCAAGAGACCCAGTACTTC	CAGGCLADFQETQYF
NA	TRBJ1-1	TRBV28	NA	TGTGCCAGCAGTTTATACTGGGGCGACGAAAAGAACACTGAAGCTTTCTTT	CASSLYWGDEKNTEAFF
NA	TRBJ2-7	TRBV5-4	NA	TGTGCCAGCAGCTTGGGGACAGACCTTTCCTACGAGCAGTACTTC	CASSLGTDLSYEQYF
TRBD1	TRBJ2-6	TRBV19	once	TGTGCCAGTAGTATTGGACAGGGGGTCTCTGGGGCCAACGTCCTGACTTTC	CASSIGQGVSGANVLTF
NA	TRBJ1-5	TRBV19	NA	TGTGCCAGTAGCCGGGCCGAGGATCAGCCCCAGCATTTT	CASSRAEDQPQHF
TRBD1	TRBJ2-3	TRBV20-1	NA	TGCAGTGCTAGTCGAGACAGGGGTACAGATACGCAGTATTTT	CSASRDRGTDTQYF
NA	TRBJ1-3	TRBV3-1/TRBV3-2	NA	TGTGCCAGCAGCCAAGGCGGGGCCCCTGGAAACACCATATATTTT	CASSQGGAPGNTIYF
TRBD1	TRBJ1-2	TRBV4-2	NA	TGTGCCAGCAGCCAAGAGACAGGGGCTCGGGCTAACTATGGCTACACCTTC	CASSQETGARANYGYTF
TRBD1	TRBJ2-7	TRBV7-9	NA	TGTGCCAGCAGCATCCGGGACAGGGGGCGCGAGCAGTACTTC	CASSIRDRGREQYF
TRBD1	TRBJ1-2	TRBV5-1	NA	TGCGCCAGCAGCTTGGCCGCTGGACAGGTGACCGCTGGCTATGGCTACACCTTC	CASSLAAGQVTAGYGYTF
TRBD1	TRBJ2-7	TRBV6-6	few	TGTGCCAGCAGTTACTCGGGACAGGGGACTTACGAGCAGTACTTC	CASSYSGQGTYEQYF
NA	TRBJ1-5	TRBV30	NA	TGTGCCTGGAGTGTACCCGGCAGTCGGTTAAATCAGCCCCAGCATTTT	CAWSVPGSRLNQPQHF
NA	TRBJ2-7	TRBV21-1	NA	TGTGCCAGCAGCAAAGAGGGTGGGGGGCAGACCCGTCGAGAGGCCCCCTACGAGCAGTACTTC	CASSKEGGGQTRREAPYEQYF
NA	TRBJ2-7	TRBV18	once	TGTGCCAGCTCACCTGCAGGGACATACGGCGAGCAGTACTTC	CASSPAGTYGEQYF
NA	TRBJ2-7	TRBV5-8	NA	TGTGCCAGCAGCTTGGAGGGTATAAACGAGCAGTACTTC	CASSLEGINEQYF
NA	TRBJ1-2	TRBV3-1/TRBV3-2	NA	TGTGCCAGCAGCCAAGGGTACGACCGTAACTATGGCTACACCTTC	CASSQGYDRNYGYTF
NA	TRBJ1-5	TRBV4-3	NA	TGCGCCAGCAGCCAAGATGGGCAGGGGACTCAGCCCCAGCATTTT	CASSQDGQGTQPQHF
NA	TRBJ2-7	TRBV7-9	NA	TGTGCCAGCAGCCCGACTTCGTACTCCTACGAGCAGTACTTC	CASSPTSYSYEQYF
NA	TRBJ1-4	TRBV6-2/TRBV6-3	NA	TGTGCCAGCAGTTACCGGGACACGGCTAATGAAAAACTGTTTTTT	CASSYRDTANEKLFF
TRBD1	TRBJ1-1	TRBV24-1	NA	TGTGCCACCAGTGACACGACAGGGGAGGTCACTGAAGCTTTCTTT	CATSDTTGEVTEAFF
TRBD1	TRBJ1-2	TRBV30	NA	TGTGCCTGGGTCGGGACAGGGGGCAATGGCTACACCTTC	CAWVGTGGNGYTF
NA	TRBJ2-2	TRBV30	NA	TGTGCCTGGAGTGAAAGCCTGACGAACACCGGGGAGCTGTTTTTT	CAWSESLTNTGELFF
NA	TRBJ1-3	TRBV6-5	NA	TGTGCCAGCAGTTACTCGATGGGGTCTGGAAACACCATATATTTT	CASSYSMGSGNTIYF
NA	TRBJ1-1	TRBV11-1	once	TGTGCCAGCAGGCTTCAACCTAACACTGAAGCTTTCTTT	CASRLQPNTEAFF
NA	TRBJ2-1	TRBV6-2/TRBV6-3	NA	TGTGCCAGCAGCCCAGGGAATGAGCAGTTCTTC	CASSPGNEQFF
NA	TRBJ2-3	TRBV7-8	NA	TGTGCCAGCGGGGGGGCCAGCACAGATACGCAGTATTTT	CASGGASTDTQYF
NA	TRBJ1-1	TRBV7-8	NA	TGTGCCAGCGAATCGGAGGCCGTGAACACTGAAGCTTTCTTT	CASESEAVNTEAFF
TRBD2	TRBJ2-1	TRBV27	NA	TGTGCCAGCGGAAGACTAGCGGTGTCGATTAATGAGCAGTTCTTC	CASGRLAVSINEQFF
TRBD2	TRBJ2-1	TRBV4-2	NA	TGTGCCAGCAGTCTAGAACTAGCGGGAGATGGTGAGCAGTTCTTC	CASSLELAGDGEQFF
NA	TRBJ1-1	TRBV3-1/TRBV3-2	NA	TGTGCCAGCAGCCAAGATCGGTGGGCTGAAGCTTTCTTT	CASSQDRWAEAFF
NA	TRBJ1-2	TRBV7-3	NA	TGTGCCAGCAGCCCACGAGGTGGAGGGACCGGCTATGGCTACACCTTC	CASSPRGGGTGYGYTF
NA	TRBJ2-3	TRBV19	NA	TGTGCCAGTAGGGGAGGAGATAGCACAGATACGCAGTATTTT	CASRGGDSTDTQYF
TRBD1	TRBJ1-2	TRBV11-1	NA	TGTGCCAGCAGCTTGATTCAGGGGGCTGGTGGCTACACCTTC	CASSLIQGAGGYTF
TRBD1	TRBJ1-6	TRBV6-2/TRBV6-3	NA	TGTGCCAGCAGTTATATTGGGGCGACAGGGGGCTTCTGGAATTCACCCCTCCACTTT	CASSYIGATGGFWNSPLHF